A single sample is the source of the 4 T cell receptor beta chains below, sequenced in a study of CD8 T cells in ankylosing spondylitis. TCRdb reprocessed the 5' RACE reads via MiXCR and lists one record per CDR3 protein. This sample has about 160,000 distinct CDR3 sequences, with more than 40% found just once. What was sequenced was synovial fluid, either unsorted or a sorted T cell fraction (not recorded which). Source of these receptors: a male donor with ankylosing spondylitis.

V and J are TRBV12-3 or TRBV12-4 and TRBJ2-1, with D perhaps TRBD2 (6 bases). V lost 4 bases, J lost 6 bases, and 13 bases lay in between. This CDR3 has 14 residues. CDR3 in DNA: TGTGCCAGCAGTTACCGGGAGAAGTCCAATGAGCAGTTCTTC. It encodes CASSYREKSNEQFF.

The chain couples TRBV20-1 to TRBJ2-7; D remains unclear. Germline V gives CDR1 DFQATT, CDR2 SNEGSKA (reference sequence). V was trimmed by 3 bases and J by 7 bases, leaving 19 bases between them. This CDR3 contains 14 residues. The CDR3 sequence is CSASRGPRMREQYF. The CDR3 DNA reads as TGCAGTGCTAGTCGAGGACCCCGAATGAGGGAGCAGTACTTC.

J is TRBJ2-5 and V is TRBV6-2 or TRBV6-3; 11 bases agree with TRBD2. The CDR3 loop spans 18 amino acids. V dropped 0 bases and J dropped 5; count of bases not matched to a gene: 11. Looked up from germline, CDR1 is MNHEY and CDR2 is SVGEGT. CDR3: CASSYSVLAGGPLETQYF. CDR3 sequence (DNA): TGTGCCAGCAGTTACTCAGTCTTAGCGGGGGGGCCTTTGGAGACCCAGTACTTC.

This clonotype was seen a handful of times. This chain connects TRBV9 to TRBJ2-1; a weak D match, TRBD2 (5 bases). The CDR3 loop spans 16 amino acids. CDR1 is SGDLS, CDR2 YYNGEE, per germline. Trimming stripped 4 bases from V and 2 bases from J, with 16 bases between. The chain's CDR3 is CASSPFLGSAYNEQFF. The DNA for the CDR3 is TGTGCCAGCAGCCCCTTCTTAGGTAGCGCCTACAATGAGCAGTTCTTC.